Listed below are T cell receptor beta chains from one sample, sequenced in a study of T cells after yellow fever vaccination. MiXCR, applied by TCRdb to the 5' RACE reads, yields one record per CDR3 protein. The table records 450,000 to 650,000 distinct CDR3 sequences, around a fifth of them present only once. The sequences come from PBMCs, collected 20 to 25 days after the first yellow fever vaccination. The receptors originated from a young man who received the YFV17D yellow fever vaccine. Both conserved end residues are trimmed from each CDR3. The D gene is left open where the match is weak. Where a row states a size, it is once, few, many or the class of an expanded clone; other rows omit it.

v_call: TRBV27; d_call: .; clone_size: once; cdr3_aa: ASSGRTGSDTQY
v_call: TRBV20-1; d_call: TRBD1; clone_size: .; cdr3_aa: SAPDRARDEKLF
v_call: TRBV5-4; d_call: .; clone_size: .; cdr3_aa: ASSGNGETQY
v_call: TRBV7-3; d_call: .; clone_size: many; cdr3_aa: ASSGDTNTGELF
v_call: TRBV6-2/TRBV6-3; d_call: .; clone_size: .; cdr3_aa: ASSDGYRESWGYT
v_call: TRBV5-1; d_call: .; clone_size: few; cdr3_aa: ASSLRTAGGYT
v_call: TRBV13; d_call: .; clone_size: .; cdr3_aa: ASSFSQRREETQY
v_call: TRBV5-1; d_call: .; clone_size: few; cdr3_aa: ASSPRQATQETQY
v_call: TRBV10-2; d_call: TRBD1; clone_size: many; cdr3_aa: ASSDYLGPSGGQPYEQY
v_call: TRBV12-3/TRBV12-4; d_call: .; clone_size: .; cdr3_aa: ASSLPRANQPQH
v_call: TRBV29-1; d_call: TRBD2; clone_size: few; cdr3_aa: SVEVAGGYQETQY
v_call: TRBV10-3; d_call: .; clone_size: .; cdr3_aa: AISEPTISRSYT
v_call: TRBV2; d_call: .; clone_size: .; cdr3_aa: ASSEYSFSGNTIY
v_call: TRBV6-2/TRBV6-3; d_call: .; clone_size: few; cdr3_aa: ASSLNTLDLGGVAGELF
v_call: TRBV20-1; d_call: .; clone_size: few; cdr3_aa: SASPLGYEQY
v_call: TRBV29-1; d_call: .; clone_size: few; cdr3_aa: SVEARFTDTQY
v_call: TRBV7-3; d_call: TRBD2; clone_size: few; cdr3_aa: ASSLSGLAGDNEQF
v_call: TRBV5-1; d_call: TRBD2; clone_size: few; cdr3_aa: ASSLTSGGLGEQF
v_call: TRBV25-1; d_call: TRBD2; clone_size: few; cdr3_aa: ASSEFKAGGYNEQF
v_call: TRBV2; d_call: .; clone_size: .; cdr3_aa: ASRTRQLRGAETQY
v_call: TRBV5-1; d_call: .; clone_size: .; cdr3_aa: ASSLDGDLTQPQH
v_call: TRBV18; d_call: .; clone_size: few; cdr3_aa: ASSPMDTDTQY
v_call: TRBV2; d_call: TRBD2; clone_size: .; cdr3_aa: ASSETSGSTDTQY
v_call: TRBV4-3; d_call: .; clone_size: few; cdr3_aa: ASSQEMGSYNEQF
v_call: TRBV6-1; d_call: TRBD1; clone_size: .; cdr3_aa: ASSRTGAGNTIY
v_call: TRBV29-1; d_call: TRBD1; clone_size: few; cdr3_aa: SVIQGVDTQY
v_call: TRBV20-1; d_call: .; clone_size: .; cdr3_aa: SATGTQHSPLH
v_call: TRBV12-3/TRBV12-4; d_call: TRBD1; clone_size: .; cdr3_aa: ASKSGTGGFETQY